This T cell receptor beta chain was observed in a study of human T cells and chemical hapten exposure. On the study more broadly: In the approximately 23-week study, patients were dosed weekly with diphenylcyclopropenone on the scalp throughout.

In the original workflow: Samples contained a median of approximately 100,000 TCRs, with a range of about 20,000 to 750,000. MiXCR, applied by TCRdb to the RACE reads, yields one record per CDR3 protein. It is TCRdb's table, rather than the study itself, that gives the V and J calls and clone size. The table shows about 190,000 distinct CDR3 sequences, with around 25% occurring only once. The CDR3 loop spans 16 amino acids. V was cut by 4 bases and J by 4 bases, with 19 bases left in between. CDR1 is SGHNT and CDR2 is YYREEE in the germline V gene (reference sequence). Time point noted: patch test 3, about 24 weeks after DPC sensitization. Treatment specified: therapeutic diphenylcyclopropenone sensitization with weekly scalp DPC. It was unfractionated whole blood from which total RNA was extracted.

This TCR was recovered from a woman aged 40 to 55 with alopecia areata. Some clones in this sample may be carry-over from other donors' samples. The sample in question was whole blood, obtained in connection with sensitization to the hapten diphenylcyclopropenone (DPC). This chain connects TRBV5-4 to TRBJ2-3, with D tentatively TRBD2 (7 bases). CDR3 nucleotides: TGTGCCAGCAGCCCGGGGGGAAGGGGGAGAGCAGATACGCAGTATTTT. Its translation: CASSPGGRGRADTQYF.